Following are 20 T cell receptor beta chains from one sample sequenced in a study of blood T cell repertoires in COVID-19. The protocol was immunoSEQ multiplex PCR, while the TCRdb copy is restricted to in-frame clones and leaves out a portion. The sample shows over 150,000 clones, roughly 80% of them seen only once. The sample consisted of peripheral blood. These receptors were obtained from a woman aged 80 or older with COVID-19, enrolled during active disease.

The V call is TRBV9, the J call TRBJ2-2, with 7 bases matching TRBD2. The germline V gene has CDR1 SGDLS and CDR2 YYNGEE. This CDR3 contains 16 residues. V trimming: 3 bases; J trimming: 3 bases; junction bases outside the gene matches: 8. The CDR3 DNA is TGTGCCAGCAGCGCCCAGGCGGGGAGGGACACCGGGGAGCTGTTTTTT. Amino acid sequence: CASSAQAGRDTGELFF.

CDR3 sequence (DNA): TGTGCCAGCAGTCGGGGTGAACTTGGCTACACCTTC. Its translation is CASSRGELGYTF. The J gene is TRBJ1-2, the V gene TRBV5-5; no clear D gene. Trimming removed 5 bases from V and 7 bases from J, with 12 bases in between. Germline V gene lookup returns CDR1 SGHKS and CDR2 YYEKEE (reference sequence). There are 12 residues in the CDR3.

The V call is TRBV5-1, the J call TRBJ2-5; D call uncertain. The CDR3 length is 11 residues. Germline assignment: CDR1 SGHRS and CDR2 YFSETQ. Deletions cut 7 bases from V and 5 bases from J, with 9 bases between. The CDR3 DNA follows: TGCGCCAGCCGTTCGGTGGAGACCCAGTACTTC. Its translation: CASRSVETQYF.

This chain uses TRBV5-1 with TRBJ2-1; D possibly corresponds to TRBD1 (6 bases). The length of the CDR3 is 15 residues. Germline values: CDR1 SGHRS, CDR2 YFSETQ. V dropped 3 bases and J dropped 2 bases, with 12 bases sitting between them. DNA for the CDR3: TGCGCCAGCAGCTCAGGGGCGACTGCCTACAATGAGCAGTTCTTC. Protein sequence: CASSSGATAYNEQFF.

This chain connects TRBV5-1 to TRBJ2-7; 13 positions match TRBD2. Germline CDR1 and CDR2: SGHRS and YFSETQ. The CDR3 is 15 amino acids. V shed 4 bases, J shed 3 bases, and the junction held 4 bases outside the gene matches. CDR3 nucleotide sequence: TGCGCCAGCAGCATGGGACTAGCGGGGTTCTACGAGCAGTACTTC. Translating it yields CASSMGLAGFYEQYF. Based on the CDR3 plus reference TRBV5-1 and TRBJ2-7, the full variable domain is KAGVTQTPRYLIKTRGQQVTLSCSPISGHRSVSWYQQTPGQGLQFLFEYFSETQRNKGNFPGRFSGRQFSNSRSEMNVSTLELGDSALYLCASSMGLAGFYEQYFGPGTRLTVT.

This clone showed up just a few times. The gene calls are TRBV28 and TRBJ1-1; possibly TRBD1 for D (5 bases). This CDR3 spans 15 amino acids. Trimming stripped 6 bases from V and 1 base from J, with 15 bases between. CDR1 is MDHEN, CDR2 SYDVKM, per germline. This CDR3 is CASRRPLTGNTEAFF. The DNA of the CDR3 is TGTGCCAGCAGGCGCCCCTTAACAGGGAACACTGAAGCTTTCTTT.

The chain is built from TRBV19 and TRBJ1-5; TRBD1 is a possible D gene (6 bases). CDR3 length: 18 residues. CDR1 LNHDA and CDR2 SQIVND come from the germline V gene (reference sequence). The ends were cut back, 1 base at V and 4 bases at J, with 20 bases in the middle. The CDR3 is CASSIGLSGATKNQPQHF. The CDR3 coding sequence is TGTGCCAGTAGTATAGGCCTGTCAGGGGCTACGAAGAATCAGCCCCAGCATTTT.

V and J are TRBV5-1 and TRBJ2-7; possible D gene TRBD1, 6 bases. The germline CDR1 and CDR2 sequences are SGHRS and YFSETQ. Trimming cost V 2 bases and J 5 bases, with 14 bases left between them. The CDR3 is 14 residues long. The CDR3 DNA is TGCGCCAGCAGCTTCGGACAGACAGACAACGAGCAGTACTTC. It translates to CASSFGQTDNEQYF.

This chain uses TRBV2 with TRBJ2-1; the D is unclear. V lost 6 bases to trimming and J lost 1 base, with 13 bases between them. The CDR3 runs to 15 residues. Per germline, CDR1 SNHLY and CDR2 FYNNEI. As DNA, the CDR3 is TGTGCCAGCAGCGTAGACTTTGGGTCCTACAATGAGCAGTTCTTC. It specifies CASSVDFGSYNEQFF.

This clone occurred once. This chain links TRBV28 with TRBJ2-2, with 10 bases matching TRBD1. Trimming took 5 bases from V and 7 from J; bases not matched to a gene: 7. Germline CDR1 and CDR2: MDHEN and SYDVKM. The length of the CDR3 is 15 residues. The CDR3 DNA reads as TGTGCCAGCAGTCCACCGGGACAGGGGTTCGGGGAGCTGTTTTTT. Its protein product is CASSPPGQGFGELFF.

J is TRBJ2-7 and V is TRBV19; no clear D. This CDR3 has 14 amino acids. V was cut by 4 bases and J by 3 bases, with 13 bases left in between. Germline V gene lookup returns CDR1 LNHDA and CDR2 SQIVND (reference sequence). The CDR3 bases are TGTGCCAGTAGTACTTCTGACAAGTACTACGAGCAGTACTTC. Translating gives CASSTSDKYYEQYF.

This chain uses TRBV7-9 with TRBJ1-2, with TRBD1 as a possible D gene (5 bases). Trimming shortened V by 3 bases and J by 7 bases, and 9 bases separated the two germline ends. The germline gives CDR1 SEHNR, CDR2 FQNEAQ (reference sequence). The CDR3 is 12 residues long. This CDR3 is CASSFARVGYTF. The CDR3 DNA is TGTGCCAGCAGCTTCGCCAGGGTTGGCTACACCTTC.

The rearrangement uses TRBV9 and TRBJ1-2; D is unclear. The CDR3 has 14 amino acids. Germline V CDR1 and CDR2: SGDLS, YYNGEE. The germline V and J ends were trimmed by 1 base and 6 bases, with 13 bases remaining between them. The CDR3 nucleotides read TGTGCCAGCAGCGTACTCCCTTCAAAGCATGGCTACACCTTC. Protein product: CASSVLPSKHGYTF.

This clone was seen only once. This chain connects TRBV10-3 to TRBJ1-1; D is perhaps TRBD1 (5 bases). This CDR3 contains 14 residues. The V gene's germline CDR1 is ENHRY and CDR2 SYGVKD. V lost 2 bases to trimming and J lost 3 bases, with 10 bases between them. The CDR3 coding sequence is TGTGCCATCAGTGAGACAGGTGGGGACACTGAAGCTTTCTTT. Its protein is CAISETGGDTEAFF.

The chain employs TRBV5-4 and TRBJ2-5; weak D call: TRBD1 (6 bases). V shed 5 bases and J shed 1 base, with 12 bases lying between them. The CDR3 spans 14 residues. The germline V gene encodes CDR1 SGHNT and CDR2 YYREEE (reference sequence). Here the CDR3 reads CASRDSIIQETQYF. The DNA of the CDR3 is TGTGCCAGCAGGGACAGTATAATCCAAGAGACCCAGTACTTC.

The V call is TRBV7-9, the J call TRBJ1-1; no clear D. Trimming took 2 bases from V and 1 from J, leaving 11 bases between them. The CDR3 sequence is 15 residues long. Germline V gene data show CDR1 as SEHNR and CDR2 as FQNEAQ (reference sequence). The CDR3 is CASSLWQIKNTEAFF. The CDR3, as DNA: TGTGCCAGCAGCTTATGGCAGATAAAGAACACTGAAGCTTTCTTT.

The J gene is TRBJ1-2, the V gene TRBV27; possible D gene TRBD1, 6 bases. Germline V gene lookup returns CDR1 MNHEY and CDR2 SMNVEV (reference sequence). The CDR3 contains 12 residues. V lost 2 bases and J lost 6, with 7 bases in between. The CDR3 protein is CASSLGGHGYTF. Written as DNA, the CDR3 is TGTGCCAGCAGTTTAGGGGGCCATGGCTACACCTTC.

The chain recombines TRBV5-8 with TRBJ1-2; TRBD1 might be the D (6 bases). Looked up from germline, CDR1 is SGHTS and CDR2 is YDEGEE. Trimming took 4 bases from V and 4 from J, leaving 11 bases between them. The CDR3 has 13 residues. The DNA for the CDR3 is TGTGCCAGCAGCCGCGGGGGCCGCTATGGCTACACCTTC. It yields the protein CASSRGGRYGYTF.

V is TRBV5-4 and J is TRBJ1-1; D uncertain. CDR1 is SGHNT and CDR2 is YYREEE in the germline V gene (reference sequence). The CDR3 is 14 amino acids. The V gene lost 4 bases and the J gene lost 4 bases, with 14 bases spanning the gap. The chain's CDR3 is CASSPGVVATEAFF. The DNA of the CDR3 is TGTGCCAGCAGCCCGGGAGTAGTTGCCACTGAAGCTTTCTTT. Full variable domain (rest looked up from reference TRBV5-4 and TRBJ1-1): ETGVTQSPTHLIKTRGQQVTLRCSSQSGHNTVSWYQQALGQGPQFIFQYYREEENGRGNFPPRFSGLQFPNYSSELNVNALELDDSALYLCASSPGVVATEAFFGQGTRLTVV.

The chain couples TRBV7-9 to TRBJ1-1; D is perhaps TRBD1 (6 bases). Germline values: CDR1 SEHNR, CDR2 FQNEAQ (reference sequence). The V end lost 5 bases, the J end lost 4 bases, and 17 bases lay between the germline ends. There are 15 residues in the CDR3. In DNA, the CDR3 is TGTGCCAGCAGCCCTGATCTTGGGGGCGCCACTGAAGCTTTCTTT. Amino acid sequence: CASSPDLGGATEAFF.